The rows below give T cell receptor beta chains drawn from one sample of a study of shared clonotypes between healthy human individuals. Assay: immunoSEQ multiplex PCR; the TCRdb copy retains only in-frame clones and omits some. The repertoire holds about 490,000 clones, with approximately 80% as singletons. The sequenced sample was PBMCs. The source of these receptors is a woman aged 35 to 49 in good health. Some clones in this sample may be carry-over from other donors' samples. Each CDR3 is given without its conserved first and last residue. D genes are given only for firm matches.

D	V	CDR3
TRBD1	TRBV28	ASTLDRETYEQY
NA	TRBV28	ASSPIITIYGYT
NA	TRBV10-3	AIRLDRNTEAF
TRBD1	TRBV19	ASTATGGTTNQPQH
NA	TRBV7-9	ASSLSGASLLL
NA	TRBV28	ASSSTGLSNYGYT
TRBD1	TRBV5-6	ASSATGSDPLST
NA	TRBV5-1	ASSKGDGPYEQY
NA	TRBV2	ASREGRWVNSPLH
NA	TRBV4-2	ASSQDGGNEQF
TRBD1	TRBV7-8	ASSLRQGIDNEQF
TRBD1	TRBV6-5	ASRDRLVRETQY
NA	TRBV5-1	ASSSSALGNTQY
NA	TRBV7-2	ASSLVVGNQPQH
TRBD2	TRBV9	ASSVVSGGPGNEQF
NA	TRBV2	ASSRLTSYNEQF
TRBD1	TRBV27	ASTTSRGYEQY
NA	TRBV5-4	ASSSRGTAAYEQY
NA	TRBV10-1	ASSGGPGRAQETQY
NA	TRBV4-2	ASSQEGGGNEKLF
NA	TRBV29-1	SANEQGFGEAF
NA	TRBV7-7	ASSPTSGADSGNTIY
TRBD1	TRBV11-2	ASSYDRVQGGPQH
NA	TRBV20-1	SASRAGELF
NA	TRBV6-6	ASSRSSGNTGELF
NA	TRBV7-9	ASSYGEVQETQY
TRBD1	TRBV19	ASSANLGTAYGYT
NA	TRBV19	ASSIGGNGANVLT
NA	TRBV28	ASSANYEQY
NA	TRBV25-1	ASSPRGTEAF
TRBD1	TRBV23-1	ASRPTGQGAANEKLF
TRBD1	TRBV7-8	ASSQQGGAGELF
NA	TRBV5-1	ASSLVGGQDTQY